The clone carrying this T cell receptor beta chain was found many times. Its antigen remains unknown. This beta chain turned up in a library designed for alpha chains; as an off-target read, its abundance says little. The germline V and J ends were trimmed by 2 bases and 3 bases, with 7 bases remaining between them. Germline CDR1 is MNHNY and CDR2 is SVGAGI (reference sequence). The CDR3 totals 13 residues. TCRdb used MiXCR to reprocess the 5' RACE reads, holding one entry per CDR3 protein. The sample carries over 8,500 distinct CDR3 sequences, roughly an eighth recorded once. The data stem from a study of spatial heterogeneity in lung cancer. As for the study in general: Across tumor regions, counts of TCR transcripts showed a strong correlation with a T cell module score derived from matched bulk RNA-seq. There were, on average, more than 9.5 raw-read appearances for each unique TCR and UMI combination. Notes on the study in general: Tumor T cell coverage was estimated at 7% to 9% for alpha and under 15% for beta chains. How many expanded intratumoral alpha and beta TCRs were present tracked the tumor mutation count, which was a count of nonsynonymous mutations.

Time point reported: sample taken at primary tumor resection. The authors sequenced whole RNA from tumor, nontumor lung or frozen PBMC without sorting. The material was lung tumor tissue, obtained at surgery. This receptor was obtained from a male donor with early-stage non-small cell lung cancer. The genes are TRBV6-6 and TRBJ1-1, with TRBD1 as a possible D gene (5 bases). CDR3: CASSYTGDTEAFF. The CDR3 DNA follows: TGTGCCAGCAGTTACACGGGGGACACTGAAGCTTTCTTT.